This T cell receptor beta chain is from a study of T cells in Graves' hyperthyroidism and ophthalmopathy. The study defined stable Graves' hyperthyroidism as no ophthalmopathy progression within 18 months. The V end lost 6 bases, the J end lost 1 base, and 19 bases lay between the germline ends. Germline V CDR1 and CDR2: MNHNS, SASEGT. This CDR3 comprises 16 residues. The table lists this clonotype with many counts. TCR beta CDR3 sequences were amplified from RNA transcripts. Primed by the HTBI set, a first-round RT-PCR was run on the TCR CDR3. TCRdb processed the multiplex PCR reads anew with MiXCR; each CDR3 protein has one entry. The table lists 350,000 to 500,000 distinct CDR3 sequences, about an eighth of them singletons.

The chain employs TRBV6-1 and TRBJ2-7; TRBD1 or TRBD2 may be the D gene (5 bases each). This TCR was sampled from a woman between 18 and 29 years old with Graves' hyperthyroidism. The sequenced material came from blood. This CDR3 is CASSPDGAADSYEQYF. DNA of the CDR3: TGTGCCAGCAGCCCAGACGGGGCAGCCGATTCCTACGAGCAGTACTTC.